This entry is about one T cell receptor beta chain. What it binds is not known. The source of the sample is a study of T cells expressing NK-cell markers. Germline CDR1 is MNHEY and CDR2 is SVGAGI. The length of the CDR3 is 16 residues. Reprocessing the 5' RACE reads, TCRdb reports a single entry for every CDR3 protein and omits DNA. The table for this sample gives hundreds of thousands of distinct CDR3 sequences. Study-wide results and caveats: Several donors showed these clonotypes also leading the CD3+CD56-NKG2C+ fraction.

This TCR was sampled from a woman between 18 and 75 years old in good health. Sample: blood T cells: a sorted CD56 or NKG2C T cell subset, CD4+ or CD8+ T cells, or bulk PBMC T cells (not recorded which). The V gene is TRBV6-5, the J gene TRBJ2-1; TCRdb's D call of TRBD1 is untestable without DNA. This chain's CDR3 is CASSYGAGKRSNEQFF.